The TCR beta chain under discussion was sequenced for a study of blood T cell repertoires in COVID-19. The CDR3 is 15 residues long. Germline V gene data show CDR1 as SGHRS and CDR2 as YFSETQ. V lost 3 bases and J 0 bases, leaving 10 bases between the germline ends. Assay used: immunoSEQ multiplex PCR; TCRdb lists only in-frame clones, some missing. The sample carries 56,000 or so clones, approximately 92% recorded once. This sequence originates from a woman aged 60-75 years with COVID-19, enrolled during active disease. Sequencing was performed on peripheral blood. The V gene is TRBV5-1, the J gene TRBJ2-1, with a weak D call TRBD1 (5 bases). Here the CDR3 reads CASSWGQSSYNEQFF. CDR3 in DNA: TGCGCCAGCAGCTGGGGCCAGAGCTCCTACAATGAGCAGTTCTTC.